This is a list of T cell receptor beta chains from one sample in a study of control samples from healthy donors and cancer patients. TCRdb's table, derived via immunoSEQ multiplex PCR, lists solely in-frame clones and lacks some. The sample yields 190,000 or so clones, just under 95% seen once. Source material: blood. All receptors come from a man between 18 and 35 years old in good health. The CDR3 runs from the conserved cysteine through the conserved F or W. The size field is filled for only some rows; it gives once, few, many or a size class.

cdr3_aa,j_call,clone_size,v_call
CASSQQGRWTDTQYF,TRBJ2-3,-,TRBV4-1
CASSPRLVFRGTEAFF,TRBJ1-1,-,TRBV11-2
CAIAQGFLGPQHF,TRBJ1-5,-,TRBV10-3
CASSGSGTGSYEQYF,TRBJ2-7,-,TRBV7-9
CASSQGIGANSGNTIYF,TRBJ1-3,-,TRBV4-1
CASSLLPRENTEAFF,TRBJ1-1,-,TRBV9
CASSREMSQPQHF,TRBJ1-5,-,TRBV2
CASSNLGQNYGYTF,TRBJ1-2,-,TRBV5-1
CASSPNRANEKLFF,TRBJ1-4,-,TRBV6-5
CASSSGGTGVNEQYF,TRBJ2-7,-,TRBV5-1
CASSKPGRGYEQYF,TRBJ2-7,-,TRBV19
CASSQGDRELSSPLHF,TRBJ1-6,-,TRBV4-1
CASSVEGTGGLDNEQFF,TRBJ2-1,-,TRBV9
CATSDFGQPQHF,TRBJ1-5,-,TRBV24-1
CATSDLGAQAGGIRLWDTEAFF,TRBJ1-1,-,TRBV24-1
CASKESTGNTEAFF,TRBJ1-1,few,TRBV9
CASSPRQGRTDTQYF,TRBJ2-3,-,TRBV11-2
CASSSRDRVVGYTF,TRBJ1-2,-,TRBV19
CASSPIFGQGVGEKLFF,TRBJ1-4,few,TRBV18
CASSVEFGGSGGYTF,TRBJ1-2,once,TRBV6-4
CAWSVLRWDSRSFF,TRBJ1-1,-,TRBV30
CAWSIGPQETQYF,TRBJ2-5,-,TRBV30
CASSQGLGETQYF,TRBJ2-5,-,TRBV5-1
CASSPPAGELFF,TRBJ2-2,-,TRBV18
CASSIHSRTVSNNYGYTF,TRBJ1-2,-,TRBV19
CASSFGQGGTEAFF,TRBJ1-1,-,TRBV18